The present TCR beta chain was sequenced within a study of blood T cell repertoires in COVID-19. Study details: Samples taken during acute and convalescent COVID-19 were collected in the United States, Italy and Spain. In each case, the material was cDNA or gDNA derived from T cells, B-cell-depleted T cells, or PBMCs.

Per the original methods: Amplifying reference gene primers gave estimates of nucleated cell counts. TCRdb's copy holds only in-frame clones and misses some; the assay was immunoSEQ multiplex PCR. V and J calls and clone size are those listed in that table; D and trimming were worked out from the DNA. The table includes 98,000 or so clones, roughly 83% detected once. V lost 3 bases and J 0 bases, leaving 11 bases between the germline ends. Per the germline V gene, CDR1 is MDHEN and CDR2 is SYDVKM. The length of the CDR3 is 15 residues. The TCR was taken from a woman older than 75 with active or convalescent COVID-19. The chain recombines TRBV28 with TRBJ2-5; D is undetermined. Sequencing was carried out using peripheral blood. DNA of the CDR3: TGTGCCAGCAGTTTGGGCGCGATCTACCAAGAGACCCAGTACTTC. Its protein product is CASSLGAIYQETQYF.